Below, 17 T cell receptor beta chains from the same sample are listed, as sequenced in a study of shared clonotypes between healthy human individuals. Produced via immunoSEQ multiplex PCR; TCRdb's table is partial and in-frame only. The sample has about 2.1 million clones, about 92% seen once. Naivety among CD8 cells was defined by CD45RO negativity and positive CCR7 selection, thereby excluding terminally differentiated effector memory CD45RA+ cells. Sequencing input: naive CD8+ T cells from PBMCs. The receptor set was obtained from a young man in good health. Some clones in this sample may be carry-over from other donors' samples.

The chain combines TRBV10-3 with TRBJ2-2, with D perhaps assigned TRBD1 or TRBD2 (5 bases each). Per the germline V gene, CDR1 is ENHRY and CDR2 is SYGVKD. The V and J ends lost 2 bases and 4 bases respectively, with 11 bases between them. This CDR3 comprises 15 residues. DNA for the CDR3: TGTGCCATCAGTGAGGTAGCAGGGACCACCGGGGAGCTGTTTTTT. Its translation: CAISEVAGTTGELFF.

This chain joins TRBV5-8 and TRBJ2-5, with D possibly TRBD1 on 5 matching bases. Germline V CDR1 and CDR2: SGHTS, YDEGEE. This CDR3 contains 15 residues. Between the trimmed V and J ends, which lost 0 bases and 3 bases, there was a span of 12 bases. The CDR3 region has the DNA TGTGCCAGCAGCTTGGAAGGCAGGGCAAAAGAGACCCAGTACTTC. The encoded protein is CASSLEGRAKETQYF.

A word on this clone: At the DNA level, this CDR3 is encoded by other sequences in the same sample as well. The rearrangement links TRBV18 to TRBJ2-7; a possible D gene is TRBD2 (5 bases). Germline CDR1 reads KGHSH; CDR2 reads LQKENI. The CDR3 is made up of 13 amino acids. Between the trimmed V and J ends, which lost 5 bases and 1 base, there was a span of 9 bases. CDR3 in DNA: TGTGCCAGCTCATCTCGGGATTCCTACGAGCAGTACTTC. Encoded protein: CASSSRDSYEQYF.

This rearrangement joins TRBV27 to TRBJ2-1, with D unclear. V was trimmed by 6 bases and J by 10 bases, leaving 13 bases between them. Germline V gives CDR1 MNHEY, CDR2 SMNVEV (reference sequence). CDR3 length equals 12 residues. The CDR3 coding sequence is TGTGCCAGCAGGCTAAATCCCTACGAGCAGTTCTTC. Its protein is CASRLNPYEQFF.

The chain carries TRBV11-2 and TRBJ1-2, with 11 bases that match TRBD1. The CDR3 totals 15 residues. Germline assignment: CDR1 SGHAT and CDR2 FQNNGV. Trimming took 5 bases from V and 7 from J; bases not matched to a gene: 9. The CDR3 DNA reads TGTGCCAGCAGCCTCTCGGACAGGGGGCTTGGTGGCTACACCTTC. Protein sequence: CASSLSDRGLGGYTF.

The rearrangement joins TRBV27 to TRBJ2-7, with 9 nucleotides matching TRBD1. Trimming at V came to 5 bases and at J to 2 bases, leaving 10 bases not matched to a gene. Germline V gives CDR1 MNHEY, CDR2 SMNVEV (reference sequence). The CDR3 totals 16 residues. CDR3 DNA: TGTGCCAGCAGTCCGGACCGGGACAGGGTCCCCTACGAGCAGTACTTC. Translated, it gives CASSPDRDRVPYEQYF.

V usage is TRBV2 and J usage is TRBJ2-7; no definite D call. The germline CDR1 and CDR2 sequences are SNHLY and FYNNEI. The ends were cut back, 7 bases at V and 6 bases at J, with 22 bases in the middle. This CDR3 is built from 15 residues. CDR3 sequence: CASTRHHNPTLEQYF. CDR3 DNA sequence: TGTGCCAGCACGAGGCATCATAACCCCACGCTCGAGCAGTACTTC.

The rearrangement uses TRBV27 and TRBJ2-2; 7 bases align to TRBD1. The CDR3 runs 18 residues. Germline V gives CDR1 MNHEY, CDR2 SMNVEV (reference sequence). Trimming removed 6 bases from V and 4 bases from J; junction bases left unmatched: 17. This chain's CDR3 is CASSPLTSLTGSTGELFF. Here the CDR3 DNA reads TGTGCCAGCAGCCCTTTAACCTCCCTGACAGGGTCCACCGGGGAGCTGTTTTTT.

The chain employs TRBV9 and TRBJ2-3, with 13 nucleotides matching TRBD2. V lost 3 bases to trimming and J lost 2 bases; unmatched junction nucleotides: 3. Germline V gene data show CDR1 as SGDLS and CDR2 as YYNGEE. The CDR3 length is 16 residues. In nucleotides, the CDR3 is TGTGCCAGCAGCGCTGGACTAGCGGGAGTCACAGATACGCAGTATTTT. Encoded protein: CASSAGLAGVTDTQYF.

J is TRBJ2-4 and V is TRBV27; perhaps D is TRBD1 or TRBD2 (5 bases each). Germline loops: CDR1 MNHEY, CDR2 SMNVEV (reference sequence). V lost 5 bases to trimming and J lost 8 bases, with 13 bases between them. CDR3 length equals 13 residues. The CDR3 coding sequence is TGTGCCAGCAGTACAGGAACGGGGTACATTCAGTACTTC. Translation: CASSTGTGYIQYF.

The chain joins TRBV7-9 to TRBJ2-3, with 8 bases that match TRBD1. V shed 4 bases, J shed 13 bases, and the junction held 16 bases outside the gene matches. The CDR3 spans 15 residues. Germline V lookup: CDR1 SEHNR, CDR2 FQNEAQ (reference sequence). CDR3 bases: TGTGCCAGCAGCTCCATCACGCTAACACAGGGGGTCGAGTATTTT. As protein: CASSSITLTQGVEYF.

CDR3 sequence reads: CASSLGVFLTDTQYF. DNA for the CDR3: TGTGCCAGCAGCTTAGGAGTCTTCTTAACAGATACGCAGTATTTT. This chain connects TRBV11-2 to TRBJ2-3; no firm D call. Germline V gene data show CDR1 as SGHAT and CDR2 as FQNNGV. Trimming left V 1 base short and J 3 bases short, with 11 bases between. This CDR3 spans 15 amino acids. Drawing the rest from reference TRBV11-2 and TRBJ2-3, the complete variable domain is EAGVAQSPRYKIIEKRQSVAFWCNPISGHATLYWYQQILGQGPKLLIQFQNNGVVDDSQLPKDRFSAERLKGVDSTLKIQPAKLEDSAVYLCASSLGVFLTDTQYFGPGTRLTVL.

CDR3: CASSDRVAGNEQFF. The CDR3 DNA reads TGTGCCAGCAGTGACAGGGTCGCGGGGAATGAGCAGTTCTTC. This sequence joins TRBV2 and TRBJ2-1, with D perhaps matching TRBD2 (6 bases). The CDR3 is 14 amino acids. Trimming cost V 3 bases and J 7 bases, with 13 bases left between them. CDR1 SNHLY and CDR2 FYNNEI come from the germline V gene.

This sequence joins TRBV15 and TRBJ1-1; the D gene is possibly TRBD1 (5 bases). This CDR3 is 14 amino acids long. CDR1 and CDR2 (germline): LNHNV, YYDKDF (reference sequence). Deletions cut 8 bases from V and 2 bases from J, with 15 bases between. In DNA, the CDR3 is TGTGCCACCGGACCTTCGACAGATAACACTGAAGCTTTCTTT. Its protein is CATGPSTDNTEAFF.

This chain connects TRBV19 to TRBJ1-4, with D perhaps TRBD1 (5 bases). Trimming removed 11 bases from V and 14 bases from J, with 24 bases in between. CDR1 is LNHDA, CDR2 SQIVND, per germline (reference sequence). CDR3 length equals 13 residues. CDR3 sequence (DNA): TGTGCCCGAAAGACAGACACTAAGACCGTGCTGTTTTTT. Amino acid sequence: CARKTDTKTVLFF.

The rearrangement joins TRBV11-2 to TRBJ1-4; 8 nucleotides match TRBD1. There are 16 residues in the CDR3. The V and J ends lost 5 bases and 4 bases, in that order; junction bases with no gene match: 9. Germline CDR1 reads SGHAT; CDR2 reads FQNNGV. CDR3 nucleotide sequence: TGTGCCAGCAGCCTAACAGGGGGGACGGTTAATGAAAAACTGTTTTTT. This translates into CASSLTGGTVNEKLFF.

V gene TRBV28 combines with J gene TRBJ1-2, with 10 bases matching TRBD1. The trim removed 4 bases at V and 6 bases at J, leaving 8 bases unmatched. This CDR3 comprises 15 residues. Germline V gene data show CDR1 as MDHEN and CDR2 as SYDVKM. CDR3: CASSSWGQGKDGYTF. CDR3 coding DNA: TGTGCCAGCAGTTCCTGGGGACAGGGGAAGGATGGCTACACCTTC.